Each of the 10 T cell receptor beta chains below was sequenced from the same sample in a study of blood T cell repertoires in COVID-19 (dated by TCRdb to 2020 to 2021). Libraries were prepared through the immunoSEQ multiplex PCR assay. Drawn from immuneACCESS, this table holds only the in-frame rearrangements with V and J called that TCRdb kept. Clones are partly lost; checked studies trace under half to an unresolved V gene and leave the rest unexplained. This sample comprises just over 95,000 clones, approximately 90% of them detected only once. Over 4.5% of the sample lies in the top ten. The sequencing input was peripheral blood. All receptors derive from a man aged 50 to 59 with acute or convalescent COVID-19.

The gene calls are TRBV19 and TRBJ2-7, with 11 positions matching TRBD2. The CDR3 length is 15 residues. The germline gives CDR1 LNHDA, CDR2 SQIVND (reference sequence). The V segment lost 6 bases and the J segment 5 bases; nucleotides outside the gene matches: 9. The CDR3 sequence: CASRSPTSGTHEQYF. The CDR3 DNA reads as TGTGCCAGTAGGTCCCCGACTAGCGGGACTCACGAGCAGTACTTC.

The V call is TRBV3-1 (or the pseudogene TRBV3-2), the J call TRBJ2-2, with D perhaps matching TRBD2 (5 bases). Germline CDR1 and CDR2: LGHDT and YNNKEL (reference sequence). V lost 1 base to trimming and J lost 6 bases, with 12 bases between them. The CDR3 contains 15 residues. The CDR3 coding sequence is TGTGCCAGCAGCCAAGTCCTAGCAAACGCCGGGGAGCTGTTTTTT. This gives the protein CASSQVLANAGELFF.

The rearrangement uses TRBV4-3 and TRBJ1-1; D not resolved. Germline CDR1 reads LGHNA; CDR2 reads YSLEER. V was trimmed by 1 base and J by 8 bases, leaving 8 bases between them. The CDR3 has 12 amino acids. The CDR3 DNA reads TGCGCCAGCAGCCAAGCCGGTATGGAAGCTTTCTTT. This encodes CASSQAGMEAFF.

The count of this clone is one. V usage is TRBV28 and J usage is TRBJ2-5; TRBD1 might be the D (5 bases). Germline V gene data show CDR1 as MDHEN and CDR2 as SYDVKM. V was cut by 3 bases and J by 0 bases, with 8 bases left in between. CDR3 length: 14 residues. CDR3 sequence (DNA): TGTGCCAGCAGTTTGGCAGGGAACCAAGAGACCCAGTACTTC. Translated, it gives CASSLAGNQETQYF.

This clone has just a few counts. The chain uses TRBV5-1 and TRBJ1-1; no clear D gene. CDR3 length: 15 residues. Germline CDR1 reads SGHRS; CDR2 reads YFSETQ. Trimming took 0 bases from V and 2 from J, leaving 11 bases between them. CDR3 sequence: CASSLARGKNTEAFF. The CDR3 DNA reads as TGCGCCAGCAGCTTGGCCCGGGGAAAAAACACTGAAGCTTTCTTT.

V and J are TRBV2 and TRBJ2-7; a weak D match, TRBD1 (6 bases). This CDR3 contains 13 residues. CDR1 is SNHLY, CDR2 FYNNEI, per germline. V lost 4 bases to trimming and J lost 5 bases, with 12 bases between them. CDR3 nucleotides: TGTGCCAGCAGTGGGTACAGGGAAAACGAGCAGTACTTC. Translating it yields CASSGYRENEQYF.

The chain links TRBV6-6 to TRBJ1-3; D possibly corresponds to TRBD1 (5 bases). CDR1 is MNHNY, CDR2 SVGAGI, per germline (reference sequence). This CDR3 is 15 amino acids long. V was trimmed by 2 bases and J by 9 bases, leaving 17 bases between them. The CDR3 protein is CASSYRQGIPVTIYF. The CDR3 DNA is TGTGCCAGCAGTTACCGCCAGGGCATACCGGTCACCATATATTTT.

This sequence joins TRBV5-6 and TRBJ1-1; 7 positions agree with TRBD1. The CDR3 covers 18 residues. Unmatched junction bases numbered 12, after V lost 0 bases and J lost 1 base. CDR1 is SGHDT and CDR2 is YYEEEE in the germline V gene. CDR3 loop: CASSLAKGKGTANTEAFF. The CDR3 nucleotides are TGTGCCAGCAGCTTGGCCAAGGGAAAAGGGACAGCGAACACTGAAGCTTTCTTT.

The chain employs TRBV2 and TRBJ1-3; 7 bases fit TRBD1. Germline CDR1 SNHLY, CDR2 FYNNEI. J gave up 0 bases and V 5 bases, and 13 bases lay outside the gene matches. The CDR3 consists of 18 residues. The DNA of the CDR3 is TGTGCCAGCAGTCACTCTGGGATTGACAGGGCCTCTGGAAACACCATATATTTT. This gives the protein CASSHSGIDRASGNTIYF.

This sequence joins TRBV23-1 and TRBJ2-7; 8 nucleotides match TRBD1. TRBV23-1 is assigned to the ORF class and has an uncertain function. The CDR3 spans 14 residues. V dropped 2 bases and J dropped 7; count of bases not matched to a gene: 7. The CDR3 nucleotides are TGCGCCAGCAGTCAAGCCAGGACAGGGCGGGAGCAGTACTTC. Protein sequence: CASSQARTGREQYF.